This TCR beta chain comes out of a study of blood T cell repertoires in COVID-19. In the study overall: Collection of acute and convalescent COVID-19 samples took place in the United States, Italy and Spain. T cells, B-cell-depleted T cells, or PBMCs provided the cDNA or gDNA that served as material.

As processed by the authors: The authors estimated nucleated cell counts from reference gene primer amplification. Using immunoSEQ multiplex PCR, the repertoire was profiled, and TCRdb retains in-frame clones only, with some absent. The V and J calls and clone size are taken from that table; D and trimming were inferred from the DNA. The profile shows fewer than 200,000 clones, about 93% of them singletons. This CDR3 has 14 amino acids. The germline gives CDR1 SGHRS, CDR2 YFSETQ. Trimming cost V 0 bases and J 7 bases, with 8 bases left between them. Sequencing was carried out using peripheral blood. The V call is TRBV5-1, the J call TRBJ1-6; possible D gene TRBD1, 5 bases. The source is a man aged 50 or older with acute or convalescent COVID-19. The CDR3 loop is CASSLVDINSPLHF. In DNA form, the CDR3 reads TGCGCCAGCAGCTTGGTGGACATCAATTCACCCCTCCACTTT.